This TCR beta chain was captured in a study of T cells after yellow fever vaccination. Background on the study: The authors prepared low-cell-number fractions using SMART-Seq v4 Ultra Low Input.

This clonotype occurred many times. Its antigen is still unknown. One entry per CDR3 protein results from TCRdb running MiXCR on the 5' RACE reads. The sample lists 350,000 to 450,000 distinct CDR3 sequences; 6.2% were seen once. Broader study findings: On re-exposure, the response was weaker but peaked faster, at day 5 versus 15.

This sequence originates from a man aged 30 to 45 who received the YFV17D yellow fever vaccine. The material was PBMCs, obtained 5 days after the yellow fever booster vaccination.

This CDR3 reads CASMAPGLARVSGEQFF. DNA of the CDR3: TGTGCCAGCATGGCACCGGGACTAGCGCGCGTTTCGGGTGAGCAGTTCTTC. The rearrangement links TRBV7-2 to TRBJ2-1; 10 bases are a match to TRBD2. This CDR3 region has 17 residues. Germline V CDR1 and CDR2: SGHTA, FQGNSA. The trim removed 7 bases at V and 9 bases at J, leaving 18 bases unmatched.